The 3 T cell receptor beta chains presented below share a single source sample, sequenced in a study of cytomegalovirus exposure and HLA in healthy donors listed by TCRdb under 2017. The library was built by means of the immunoSEQ multiplex PCR assay. For the multiplex PCR, a mixture combining 60 forward primers for TCR Vbeta segments and 13 reverse primers for TCR Jbeta segments was used. TCRdb stores this immuneACCESS table with in-frame sequences only. Part of the clones is absent; in the studies checked, under half of the shortfall reflects unresolved V genes, and no reason is known for the rest. The sample table holds roughly 120,000 clones, of which around 67% were seen once. 4% to 5.5% of the sample is in the top ten clones. The source material was PBMCs. These receptors all stem from a man aged 60 to 75 in good health and CMV-seropositive.

The rearrangement links TRBV11-2 to TRBJ2-5, with 8 bases fitting TRBD2. V lost 5 bases, J lost 5 bases, and 7 bases stayed unmatched. The CDR3 contains 14 residues. Germline V gene data show CDR1 as SGHAT and CDR2 as FQNNGV. The CDR3 loop is CASSAGTRAETQYF. The DNA for the CDR3 is TGTGCCAGCAGCGCCGGGACTAGAGCGGAGACCCAGTACTTC.

This sequence joins TRBV15 and TRBJ1-5; TRBD1 agrees at 9 bases. Trimming cost V 3 bases and J 10 bases; bases outside gene matches: 1. Looked up from germline, CDR1 is LNHNV and CDR2 is YYDKDF (reference sequence). There are 12 residues in the CDR3. The CDR3 DNA sequence: TGTGCCACCAGCAGGGGACAGGGTCCCCAGCATTTT. Its translation: CATSRGQGPQHF.

This clone appeared a few times. V gene TRBV5-1 combines with J gene TRBJ1-2; 7 nucleotides line up with TRBD1. Germline V gene data show CDR1 as SGHRS and CDR2 as YFSETQ. The CDR3 is made up of 19 amino acids. The J segment lost 1 base and the V segment lost 5 bases, leaving 20 bases of the junction unmatched. The CDR3 DNA sequence: TGCGCCAGCAGATCGACAGGGAGCCCTCCGGGGTCCAATAACTATGGCTACACCTTC. It yields the protein CASRSTGSPPGSNNYGYTF.